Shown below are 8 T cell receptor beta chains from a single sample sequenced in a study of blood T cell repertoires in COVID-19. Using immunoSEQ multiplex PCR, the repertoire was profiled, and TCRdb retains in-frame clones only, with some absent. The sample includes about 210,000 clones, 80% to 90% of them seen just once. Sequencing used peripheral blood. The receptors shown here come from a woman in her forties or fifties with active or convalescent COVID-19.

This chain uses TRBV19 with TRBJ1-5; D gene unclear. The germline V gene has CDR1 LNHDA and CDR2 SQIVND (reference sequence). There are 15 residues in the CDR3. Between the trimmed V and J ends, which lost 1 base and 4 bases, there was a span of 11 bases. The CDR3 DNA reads TGTGCCAGTAGTATAGTAGGCGGTAAGAATCAGCCCCAGCATTTT. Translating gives CASSIVGGKNQPQHF.

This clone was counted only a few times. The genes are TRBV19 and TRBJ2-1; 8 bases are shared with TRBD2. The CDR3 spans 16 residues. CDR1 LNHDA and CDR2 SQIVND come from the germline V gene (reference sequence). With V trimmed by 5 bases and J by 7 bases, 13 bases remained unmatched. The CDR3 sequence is CASSLPGGVGANEQFF. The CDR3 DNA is TGTGCCAGTAGTCTACCGGGGGGGGTTGGGGCGAATGAGCAGTTCTTC.

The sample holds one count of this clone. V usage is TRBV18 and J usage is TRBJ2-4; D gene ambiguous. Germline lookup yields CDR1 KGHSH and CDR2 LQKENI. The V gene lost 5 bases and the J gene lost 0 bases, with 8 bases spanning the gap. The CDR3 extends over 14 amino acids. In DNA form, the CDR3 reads TGTGCCAGCTCAGCACAGAGAGCCAAAAACATTCAGTACTTC. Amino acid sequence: CASSAQRAKNIQYF.

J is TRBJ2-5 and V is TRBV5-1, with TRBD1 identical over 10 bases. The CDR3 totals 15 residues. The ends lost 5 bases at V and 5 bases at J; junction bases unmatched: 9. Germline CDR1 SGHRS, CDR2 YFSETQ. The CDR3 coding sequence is TGCGCCAGCAGTGCCTCCGGGACAGGGGCTGAGACCCAGTACTTC. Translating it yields CASSASGTGAETQYF.

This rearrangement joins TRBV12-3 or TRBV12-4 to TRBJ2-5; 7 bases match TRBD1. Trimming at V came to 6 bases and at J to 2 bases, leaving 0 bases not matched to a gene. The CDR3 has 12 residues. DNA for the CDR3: TGTGCCAGCAGACAGGGGCAAGAGACCCAGTACTTC. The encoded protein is CASRQGQETQYF.

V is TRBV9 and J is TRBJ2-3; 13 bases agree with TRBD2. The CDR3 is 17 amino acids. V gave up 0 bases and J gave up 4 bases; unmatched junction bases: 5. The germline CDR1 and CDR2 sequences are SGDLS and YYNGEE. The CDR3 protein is CASSVGPLAGGADTQYF. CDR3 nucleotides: TGTGCCAGCAGCGTAGGGCCACTAGCGGGAGGGGCAGATACGCAGTATTTT. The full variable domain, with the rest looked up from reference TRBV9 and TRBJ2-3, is DSGVTQTPKHLITATGQRVTLRCSPRSGDLSVYWYQQSLDQGLQFLIQYYNGEERAKGNILERFSAQQFPDLHSELNLSSLELGDSALYFCASSVGPLAGGADTQYFGPGTRLTVL.

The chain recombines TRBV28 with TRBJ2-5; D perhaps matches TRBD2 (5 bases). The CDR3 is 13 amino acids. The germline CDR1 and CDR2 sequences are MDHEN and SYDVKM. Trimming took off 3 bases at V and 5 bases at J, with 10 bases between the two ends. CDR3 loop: CASSLPGEETQYF. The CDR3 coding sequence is TGTGCCAGCAGTTTGCCCGGGGAGGAGACCCAGTACTTC.

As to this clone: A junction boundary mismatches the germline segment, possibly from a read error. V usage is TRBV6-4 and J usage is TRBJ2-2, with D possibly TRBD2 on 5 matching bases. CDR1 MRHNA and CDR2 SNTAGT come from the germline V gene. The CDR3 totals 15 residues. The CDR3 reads CASSSGGANTGKLFF. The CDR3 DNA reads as TGTGCCAGCAGTTCTGGCGGAGCGAACACCGGGAAGCTGTTTTTT.